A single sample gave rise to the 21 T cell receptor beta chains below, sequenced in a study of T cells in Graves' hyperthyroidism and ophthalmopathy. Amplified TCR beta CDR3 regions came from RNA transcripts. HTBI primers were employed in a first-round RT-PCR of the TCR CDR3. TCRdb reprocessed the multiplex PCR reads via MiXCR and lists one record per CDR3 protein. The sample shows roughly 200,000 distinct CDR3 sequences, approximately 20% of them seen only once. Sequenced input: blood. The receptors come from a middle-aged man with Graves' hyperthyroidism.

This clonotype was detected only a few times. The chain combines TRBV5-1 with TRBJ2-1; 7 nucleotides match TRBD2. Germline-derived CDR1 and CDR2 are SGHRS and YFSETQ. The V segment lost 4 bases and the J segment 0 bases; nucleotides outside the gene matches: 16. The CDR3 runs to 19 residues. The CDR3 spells CASSREPGLLQSSYNEQFF. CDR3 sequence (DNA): TGCGCCAGCAGCCGGGAACCGGGACTACTTCAGAGCTCCTACAATGAGCAGTTCTTC.

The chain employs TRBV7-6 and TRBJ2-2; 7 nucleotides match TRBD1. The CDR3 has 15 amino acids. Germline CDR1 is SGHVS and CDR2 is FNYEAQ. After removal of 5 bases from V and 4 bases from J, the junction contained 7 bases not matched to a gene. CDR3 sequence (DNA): TGTGCCAGCAGCCCAGGGCCAGGGGGCACCGGGGAGCTGTTTTTT. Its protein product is CASSPGPGGTGELFF. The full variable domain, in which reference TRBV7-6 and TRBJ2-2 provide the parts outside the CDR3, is GAGVSQSPRYKVTKRGQDVALRCDPISGHVSLYWYRQALGQGPEFLTYFNYEAQQDKSGLPNDRFSAERPEGSISTLTIQRTEQRDSAMYRCASSPGPGGTGELFFGEGSRLTVL.

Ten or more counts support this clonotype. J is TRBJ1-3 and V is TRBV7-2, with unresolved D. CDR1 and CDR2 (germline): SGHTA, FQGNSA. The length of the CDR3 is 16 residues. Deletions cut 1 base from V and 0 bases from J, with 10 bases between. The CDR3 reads CASSLGGLRSGNTIYF. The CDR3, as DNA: TGTGCCAGCAGCTTAGGGGGTCTCCGCTCTGGAAACACCATATATTTT.

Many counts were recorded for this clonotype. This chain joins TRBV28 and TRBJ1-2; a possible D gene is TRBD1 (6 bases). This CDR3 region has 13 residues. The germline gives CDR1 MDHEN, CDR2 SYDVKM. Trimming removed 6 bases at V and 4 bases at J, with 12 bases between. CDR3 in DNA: TGTGCCAGCAGCCGGACAGCTACCTATGGCTACACCTTC. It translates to CASSRTATYGYTF.

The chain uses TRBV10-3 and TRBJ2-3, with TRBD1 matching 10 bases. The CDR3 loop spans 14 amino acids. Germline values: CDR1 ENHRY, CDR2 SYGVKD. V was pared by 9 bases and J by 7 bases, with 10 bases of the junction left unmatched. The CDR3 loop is CAIRTGGPTHTQYF. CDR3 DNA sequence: TGTGCCATAAGGACAGGGGGTCCCACTCATACGCAGTATTTT.

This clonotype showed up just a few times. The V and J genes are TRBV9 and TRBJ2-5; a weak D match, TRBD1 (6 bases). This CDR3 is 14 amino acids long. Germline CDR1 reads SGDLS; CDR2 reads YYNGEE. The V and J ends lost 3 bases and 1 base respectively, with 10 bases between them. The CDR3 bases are TGTGCCAGCAGCGCGTGGGACACCCAAGAGACCCAGTACTTC. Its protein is CASSAWDTQETQYF.

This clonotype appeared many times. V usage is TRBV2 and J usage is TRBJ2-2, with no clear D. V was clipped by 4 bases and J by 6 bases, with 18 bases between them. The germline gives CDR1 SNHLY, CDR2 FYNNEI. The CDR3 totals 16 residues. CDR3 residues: CASSGLRGTKAGELFF. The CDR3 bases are TGTGCCAGCAGTGGCCTGAGAGGAACAAAGGCCGGGGAGCTGTTTTTT.

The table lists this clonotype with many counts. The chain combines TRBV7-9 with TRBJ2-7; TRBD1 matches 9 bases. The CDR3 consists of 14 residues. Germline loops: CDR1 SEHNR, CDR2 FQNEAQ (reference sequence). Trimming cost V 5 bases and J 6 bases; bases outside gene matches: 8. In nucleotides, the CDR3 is TGTGCCAGCAGCGGGGACAGGGTGCGCAGCGAGCAGTACTTC. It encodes CASSGDRVRSEQYF.

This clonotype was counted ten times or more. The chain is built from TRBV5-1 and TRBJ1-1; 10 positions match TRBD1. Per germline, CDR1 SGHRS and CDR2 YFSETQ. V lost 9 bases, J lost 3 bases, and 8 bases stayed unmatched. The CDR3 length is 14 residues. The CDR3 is CATSRQGADTEAFF. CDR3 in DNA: TGCGCCACCTCGAGACAGGGGGCAGACACTGAAGCTTTCTTT.

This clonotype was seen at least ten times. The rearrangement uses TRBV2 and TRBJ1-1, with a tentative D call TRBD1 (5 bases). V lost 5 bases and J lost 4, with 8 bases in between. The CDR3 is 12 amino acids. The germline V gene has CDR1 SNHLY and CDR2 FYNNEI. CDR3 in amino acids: CASSPGLTEAFF. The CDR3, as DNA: TGTGCCAGCAGTCCGGGACTCACTGAAGCTTTCTTT.

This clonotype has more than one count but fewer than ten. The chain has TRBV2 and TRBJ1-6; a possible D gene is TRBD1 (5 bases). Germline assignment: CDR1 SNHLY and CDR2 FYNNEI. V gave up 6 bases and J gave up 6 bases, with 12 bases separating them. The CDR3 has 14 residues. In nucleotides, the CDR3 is TGTGCCAGCAGGGGGGGTATTTCTAATTCACCCCTCCACTTT. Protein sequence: CASRGGISNSPLHF.

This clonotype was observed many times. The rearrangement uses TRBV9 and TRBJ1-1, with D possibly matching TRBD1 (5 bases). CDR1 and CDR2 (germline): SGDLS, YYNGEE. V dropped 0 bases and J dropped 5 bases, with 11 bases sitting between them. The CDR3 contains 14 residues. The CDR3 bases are TGTGCCAGCAGCGTAGCTCAGGAGGGGACTGAAGCTTTCTTT. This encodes CASSVAQEGTEAFF.

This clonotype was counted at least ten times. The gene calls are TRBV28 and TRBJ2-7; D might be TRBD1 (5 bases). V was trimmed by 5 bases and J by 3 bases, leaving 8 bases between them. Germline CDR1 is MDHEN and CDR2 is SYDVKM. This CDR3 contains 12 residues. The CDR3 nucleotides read TGTGCCAGCAGTCAGGGTTACTACGAGCAGTACTTC. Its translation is CASSQGYYEQYF.

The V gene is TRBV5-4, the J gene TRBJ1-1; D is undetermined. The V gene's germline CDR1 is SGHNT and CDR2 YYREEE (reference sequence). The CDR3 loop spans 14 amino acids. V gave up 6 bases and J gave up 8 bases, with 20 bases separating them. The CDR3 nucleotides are TGTGCCAGCACCCCCAACTCCGGATCTTACGAAGCTTTCTTT. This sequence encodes CASTPNSGSYEAFF. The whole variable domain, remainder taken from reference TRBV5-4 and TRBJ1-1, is ETGVTQSPTHLIKTRGQQVTLRCSSQSGHNTVSWYQQALGQGPQFIFQYYREEENGRGNFPPRFSGLQFPNYSSELNVNALELDDSALYLCASTPNSGSYEAFFGQGTRLTVV.

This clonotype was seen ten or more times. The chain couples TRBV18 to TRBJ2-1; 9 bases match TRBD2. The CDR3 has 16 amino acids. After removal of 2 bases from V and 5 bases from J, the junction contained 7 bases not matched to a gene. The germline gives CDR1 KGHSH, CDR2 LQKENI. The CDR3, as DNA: TGTGCCAGCTCACCAACTATAGCGGGGGCGCACAATGAGCAGTTCTTC. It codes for CASSPTIAGAHNEQFF.

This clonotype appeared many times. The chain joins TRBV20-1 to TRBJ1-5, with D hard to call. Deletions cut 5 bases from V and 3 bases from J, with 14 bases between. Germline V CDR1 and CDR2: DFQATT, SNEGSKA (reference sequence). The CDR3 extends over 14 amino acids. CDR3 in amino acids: CSARKDMNNQPQHF. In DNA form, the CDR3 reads TGCAGTGCTCGAAAAGACATGAACAATCAGCCCCAGCATTTT.

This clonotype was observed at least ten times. The CDR3 sequence: CASSLEAGQYSYEQYF. CDR3 bases: TGTGCCAGCAGCTTAGAAGCGGGACAGTACTCCTACGAGCAGTACTTC. The J gene is TRBJ2-7, the V gene TRBV7-6; D is possibly TRBD1 or TRBD2 (7 bases each). Trimming pared 1 base from V and 0 bases from J, leaving 13 bases between. The germline gives CDR1 SGHVS, CDR2 FNYEAQ. The CDR3 extends over 16 amino acids.

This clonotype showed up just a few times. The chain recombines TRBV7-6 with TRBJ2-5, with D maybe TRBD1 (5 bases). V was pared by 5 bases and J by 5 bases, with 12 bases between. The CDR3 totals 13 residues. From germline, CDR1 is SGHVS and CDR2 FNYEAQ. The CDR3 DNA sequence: TGTGCCAGCAGCCAGGGAATGTACGAGACCCAGTACTTC. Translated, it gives CASSQGMYETQYF.

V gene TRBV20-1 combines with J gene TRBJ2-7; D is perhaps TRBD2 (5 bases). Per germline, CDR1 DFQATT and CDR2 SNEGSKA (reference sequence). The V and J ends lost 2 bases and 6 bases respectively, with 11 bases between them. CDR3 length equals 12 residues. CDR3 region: CSARIGSGEQYF. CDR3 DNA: TGCAGTGCTAGAATAGGCAGCGGCGAGCAGTACTTC.

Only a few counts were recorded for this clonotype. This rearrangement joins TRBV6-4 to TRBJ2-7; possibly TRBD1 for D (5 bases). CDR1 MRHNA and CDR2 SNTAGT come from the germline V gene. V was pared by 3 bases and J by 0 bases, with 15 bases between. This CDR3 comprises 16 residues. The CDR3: CASSEGVSVGSYEQYF. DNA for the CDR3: TGTGCCAGCAGTGAAGGGGTCAGCGTAGGCTCCTACGAGCAGTACTTC.

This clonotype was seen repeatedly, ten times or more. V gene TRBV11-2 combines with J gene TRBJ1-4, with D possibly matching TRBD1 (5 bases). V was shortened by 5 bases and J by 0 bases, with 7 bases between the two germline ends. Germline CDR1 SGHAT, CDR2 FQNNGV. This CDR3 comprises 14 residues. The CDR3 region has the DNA TGTGCCAGCAGCAGGGGAACAACTAATGAAAAACTGTTTTTT. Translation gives CASSRGTTNEKLFF.